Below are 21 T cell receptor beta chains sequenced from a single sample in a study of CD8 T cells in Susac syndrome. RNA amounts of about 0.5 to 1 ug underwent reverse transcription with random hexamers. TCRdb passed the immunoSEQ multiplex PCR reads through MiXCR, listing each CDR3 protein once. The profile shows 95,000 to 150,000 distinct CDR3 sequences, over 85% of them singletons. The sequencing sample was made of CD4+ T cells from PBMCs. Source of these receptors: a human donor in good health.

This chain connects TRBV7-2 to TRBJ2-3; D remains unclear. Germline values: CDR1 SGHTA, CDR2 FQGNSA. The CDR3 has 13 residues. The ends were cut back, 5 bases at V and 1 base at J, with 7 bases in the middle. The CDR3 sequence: CASSRLGTDTQYF. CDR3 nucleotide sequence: TGTGCCAGCAGCCGGCTGGGCACAGATACGCAGTATTTT.

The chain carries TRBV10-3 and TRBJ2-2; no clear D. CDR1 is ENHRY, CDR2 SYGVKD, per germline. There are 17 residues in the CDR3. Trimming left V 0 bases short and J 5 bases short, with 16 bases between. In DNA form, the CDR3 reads TGTGCCATCAGTGAGTCCTTACAGTTCATCGGGACCGGGGAGCTGTTTTTT. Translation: CAISESLQFIGTGELFF.

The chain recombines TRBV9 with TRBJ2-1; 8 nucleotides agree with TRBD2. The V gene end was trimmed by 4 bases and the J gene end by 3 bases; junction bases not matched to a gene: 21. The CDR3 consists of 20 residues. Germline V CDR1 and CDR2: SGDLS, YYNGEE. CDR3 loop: CASSPREAGVVIPGYNEQFF. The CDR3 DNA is TGTGCCAGCAGCCCGCGAGAAGCGGGAGTTGTTATTCCCGGCTACAATGAGCAGTTCTTC.

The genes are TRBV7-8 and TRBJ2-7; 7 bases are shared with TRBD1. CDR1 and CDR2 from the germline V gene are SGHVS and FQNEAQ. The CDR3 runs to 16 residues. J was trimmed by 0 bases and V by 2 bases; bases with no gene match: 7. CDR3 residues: CASSLTTGIGSYEQYF. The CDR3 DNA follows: TGTGCCAGCAGCTTAACGACAGGGATCGGCTCCTACGAGCAGTACTTC.

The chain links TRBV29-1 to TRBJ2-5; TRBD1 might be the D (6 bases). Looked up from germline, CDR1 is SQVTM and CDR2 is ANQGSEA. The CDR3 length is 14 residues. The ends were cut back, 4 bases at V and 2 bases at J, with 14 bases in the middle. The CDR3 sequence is CSVVPPTGQETQYF. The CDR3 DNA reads TGCAGCGTTGTCCCCCCGACAGGACAAGAGACCCAGTACTTC.

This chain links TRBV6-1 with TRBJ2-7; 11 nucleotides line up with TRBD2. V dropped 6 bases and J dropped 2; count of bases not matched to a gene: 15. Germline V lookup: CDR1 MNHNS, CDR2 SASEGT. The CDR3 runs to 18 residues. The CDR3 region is CASSLTAPGTSGTYEQYF. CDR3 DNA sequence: TGTGCCAGCAGCCTTACGGCACCCGGGACTAGCGGTACCTACGAGCAGTACTTC.

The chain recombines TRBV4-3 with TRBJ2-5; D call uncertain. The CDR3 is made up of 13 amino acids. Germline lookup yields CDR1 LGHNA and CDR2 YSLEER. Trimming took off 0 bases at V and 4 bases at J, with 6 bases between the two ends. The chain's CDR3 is CASSQDRGETQYF. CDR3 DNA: TGCGCCAGCAGCCAAGATCGAGGAGAGACCCAGTACTTC.

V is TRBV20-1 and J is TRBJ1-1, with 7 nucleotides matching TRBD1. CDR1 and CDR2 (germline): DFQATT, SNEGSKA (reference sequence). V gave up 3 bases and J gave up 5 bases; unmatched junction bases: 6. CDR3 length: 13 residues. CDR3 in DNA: TGCAGTGCTAGGGGACAGATTGGGACTGAAGCTTTCTTT. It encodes CSARGQIGTEAFF.

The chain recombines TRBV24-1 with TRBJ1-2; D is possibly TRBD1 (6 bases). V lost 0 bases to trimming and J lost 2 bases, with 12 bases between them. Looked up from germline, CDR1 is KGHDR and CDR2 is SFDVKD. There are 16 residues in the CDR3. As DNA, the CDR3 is TGTGCCACCAGTGATTTGGCGAGGGGGACCAACTATGGCTACACCTTC. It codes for CATSDLARGTNYGYTF.

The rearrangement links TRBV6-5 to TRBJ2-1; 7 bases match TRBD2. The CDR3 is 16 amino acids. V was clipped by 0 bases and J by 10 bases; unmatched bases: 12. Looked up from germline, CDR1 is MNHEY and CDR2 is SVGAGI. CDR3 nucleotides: TGTGCCAGCAGTTACTCTCCGGGAGGATACACACTGGAGCAGTTCTTC. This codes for CASSYSPGGYTLEQFF.

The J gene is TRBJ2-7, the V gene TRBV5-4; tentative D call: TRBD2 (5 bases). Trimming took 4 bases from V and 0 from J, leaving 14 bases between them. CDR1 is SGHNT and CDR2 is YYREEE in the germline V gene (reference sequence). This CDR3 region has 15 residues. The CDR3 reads CASSPSGKSSYEQYF. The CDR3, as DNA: TGTGCCAGCAGCCCAAGCGGAAAAAGCTCCTACGAGCAGTACTTC.

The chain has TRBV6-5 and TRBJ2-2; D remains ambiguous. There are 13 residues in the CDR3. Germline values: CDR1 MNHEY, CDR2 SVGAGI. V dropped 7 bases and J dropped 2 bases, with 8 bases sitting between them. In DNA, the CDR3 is TGTGCCAGCATTCAGCCTAACACCGGGGAGCTGTTTTTT. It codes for CASIQPNTGELFF.

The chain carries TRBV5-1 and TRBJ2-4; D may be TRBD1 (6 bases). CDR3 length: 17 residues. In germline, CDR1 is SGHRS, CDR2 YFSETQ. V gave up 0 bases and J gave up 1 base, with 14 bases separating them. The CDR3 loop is CASSLVVGALAKNIQYF. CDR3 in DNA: TGCGCCAGCAGCTTGGTAGTGGGGGCCCTTGCCAAAAACATTCAGTACTTC.

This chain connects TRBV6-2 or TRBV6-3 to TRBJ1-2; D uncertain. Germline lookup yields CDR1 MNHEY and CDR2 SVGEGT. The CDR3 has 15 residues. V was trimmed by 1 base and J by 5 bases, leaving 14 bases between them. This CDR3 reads CASSYLADRFYGYTF. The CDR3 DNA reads TGTGCCAGCAGTTACTTGGCAGATCGATTTTATGGCTACACCTTC.

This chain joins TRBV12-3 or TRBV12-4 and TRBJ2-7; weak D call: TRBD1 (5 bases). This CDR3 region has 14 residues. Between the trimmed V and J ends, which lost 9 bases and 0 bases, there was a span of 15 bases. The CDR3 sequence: CASRRGSTSYEQYF. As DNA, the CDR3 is TGTGCCAGTCGAAGGGGCTCGACCTCCTACGAGCAGTACTTC.

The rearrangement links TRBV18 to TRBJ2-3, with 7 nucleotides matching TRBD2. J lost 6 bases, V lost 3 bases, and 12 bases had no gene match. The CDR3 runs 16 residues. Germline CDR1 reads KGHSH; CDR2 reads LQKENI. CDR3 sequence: CASSPPGGNGRDTQYF. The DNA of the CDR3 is TGTGCCAGCTCACCCCCGGGTGGAAACGGGAGGGATACGCAGTATTTT.

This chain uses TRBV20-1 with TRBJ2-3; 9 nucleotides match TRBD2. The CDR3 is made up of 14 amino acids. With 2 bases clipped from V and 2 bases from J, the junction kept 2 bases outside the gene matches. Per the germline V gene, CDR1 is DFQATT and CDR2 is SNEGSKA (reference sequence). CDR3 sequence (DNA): TGCAGTGCTAGACTAGCGGGAAACACAGATACGCAGTATTTT. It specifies CSARLAGNTDTQYF.

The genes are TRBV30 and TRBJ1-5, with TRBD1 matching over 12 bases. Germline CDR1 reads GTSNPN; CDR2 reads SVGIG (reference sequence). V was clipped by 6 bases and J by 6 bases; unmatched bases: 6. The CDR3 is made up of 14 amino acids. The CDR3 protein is CACAGTGGRQPQHF. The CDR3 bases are TGTGCCTGTGCCGGGACAGGGGGCCGTCAGCCCCAGCATTTT. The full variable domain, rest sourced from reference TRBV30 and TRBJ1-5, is SQTIHQWPATLVQPVGSPLSLECTVEGTSNPNLYWYRQAAGRGLQLLFYSVGIGQISSEVPQNLSASRPQDRQFILSSKKLLLSDSGFYLCACAGTGGRQPQHFGDGTRLSIL.

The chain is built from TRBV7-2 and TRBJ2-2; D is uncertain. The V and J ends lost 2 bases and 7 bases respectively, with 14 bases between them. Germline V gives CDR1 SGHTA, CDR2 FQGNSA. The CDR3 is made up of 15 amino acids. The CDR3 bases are TGTGCCAGCAGCTTACGCGGACCCCCGGGCGGGGAGCTGTTTTTT. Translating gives CASSLRGPPGGELFF.

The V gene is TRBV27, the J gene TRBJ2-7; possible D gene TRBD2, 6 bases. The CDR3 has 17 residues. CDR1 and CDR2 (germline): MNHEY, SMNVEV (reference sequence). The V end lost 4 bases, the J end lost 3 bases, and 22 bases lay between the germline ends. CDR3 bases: TGTGCCAGCAGTTGGCGGGACGGCCTGGGCTCTGGCTACGAGCAGTACTTC. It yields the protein CASSWRDGLGSGYEQYF.

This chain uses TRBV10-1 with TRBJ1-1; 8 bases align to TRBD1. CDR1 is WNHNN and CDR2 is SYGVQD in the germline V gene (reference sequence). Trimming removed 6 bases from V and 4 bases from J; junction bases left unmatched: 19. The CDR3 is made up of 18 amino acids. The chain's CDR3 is CASSKDYTGGKFGTEAFF. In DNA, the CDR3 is TGCGCCAGCAGCAAAGACTATACAGGGGGAAAATTTGGCACTGAAGCTTTCTTT.